One sample yielded the 28 T cell receptor beta chains listed below, sequenced in a study of vaccination effects on CD4 cells after COVID-19. Clones were read by immunoSEQ multiplex PCR, and TCRdb kept only the in-frame ones, dropping some. The sample holds tens of thousands of clones, approximately 80% seen once. Antigens of these TCRs are unknown. Peptide-pool stimulation followed by sequencing identified expanded antigen-specific CD4+ clonotypes in the ViraFEST assay. Between days 9 and 11 of culture, CD4+ T cells were separated out. Recipients of the vaccine had no prior SARS-CoV-2 infection and negative nucleocapsid antibodies. Specimen: CD4+ T cells from PBMCs cultured with HCoV-NL63 spike peptides, collected before COVID-19 vaccination. All receptors derive from a human donor who received a COVID-19 vaccine.

This CDR3 is CASSYSIGAGELFF. DNA for the CDR3: TGTGCCAGCAGTTACTCGATAGGGGCCGGGGAGCTGTTTTTT. The chain couples TRBV6-7 to TRBJ2-2; D is possibly TRBD1 (5 bases). TRBV6-7 is annotated as an ORF whose role is uncertain. CDR3 length: 14 amino acids. V shed 0 bases and J shed 6 bases, with 8 bases lying between them.

The genes are TRBV30 and TRBJ1-2; possibly TRBD1 for D (6 bases). This CDR3 is built from 13 residues. The germline gives CDR1 GTSNPN, CDR2 SVGIG (reference sequence). The V and J ends lost 0 bases and 7 bases respectively, with 12 bases between them. The CDR3 sequence is CAWSVPGAGGYTF. For the CDR3, the DNA is TGTGCCTGGAGTGTACCAGGGGCAGGTGGCTACACCTTC.

CDR3 region: CASPWGGLGTDTQYF. CDR3 bases: TGTGCCAGCCCCTGGGGGGGGCTTGGCACAGATACGCAGTATTTT. This sequence joins TRBV5-8 and TRBJ2-3; weak D call: TRBD2 (7 bases). Trimming cost V 7 bases and J 1 base, with 16 bases left between them. This CDR3 contains 15 residues. Germline V CDR1 and CDR2: SGHTS, YDEGEE.

This clone was counted once. The chain carries TRBV19 and TRBJ2-3; possibly TRBD1 for D (5 bases). This CDR3 contains 12 residues. Trimming stripped 6 bases from V and 3 bases from J, with 7 bases between. The V gene's germline CDR1 is LNHDA and CDR2 SQIVND (reference sequence). The CDR3 nucleotides read TGTGCCAGTAGAGGACAAACAGATACGCAGTATTTT. This gives the protein CASRGQTDTQYF.

V gene TRBV3-1 (or the pseudogene TRBV3-2) combines with J gene TRBJ1-3; no clear D. The CDR3 extends over 14 amino acids. Trimming pared 1 base from V and 0 bases from J, leaving 4 bases between. CDR1 and CDR2 from the germline V gene are LGHDT and YNNKEL (reference sequence). CDR3 nucleotides: TGTGCCAGCAGCCAAGGGAGCTCTGGAAACACCATATATTTT. It encodes CASSQGSSGNTIYF.

The rearrangement links TRBV2 to TRBJ1-1; D is unclear. The CDR3 contains 13 residues. Germline V gives CDR1 SNHLY, CDR2 FYNNEI. The V and J ends lost 10 bases and 5 bases respectively, with 17 bases between them. This CDR3 is CATQLDAGTEAFF. CDR3 DNA: TGTGCCACCCAATTGGACGCGGGGACTGAAGCTTTCTTT.

This clone was found once. The V gene is TRBV19, the J gene TRBJ1-1, with 10 bases that match TRBD1. Germline V gene data show CDR1 as LNHDA and CDR2 as SQIVND (reference sequence). CDR3 length: 12 residues. In DNA, the CDR3 is TGTGACAAGACAGGGGGCTTCACTGAAGCTTTCTTT. This codes for CDKTGGFTEAFF. Together with reference TRBV19 and TRBJ1-1, the CDR3 gives the full variable domain: DGGITQSPKYLFRKEGQNVTLSCEQNLNHDAMYWYRQDPGQGLRLIYYSQIVNDFQKGDIAEGYSVSREKKESFPLTVTSAQKNPTAFYLCDKTGGFTEAFFGQGTRLTVV.

This clone was counted only a few times. The chain employs TRBV19 and TRBJ1-5; D remains ambiguous. Per the germline V gene, CDR1 is LNHDA and CDR2 is SQIVND (reference sequence). The CDR3 loop spans 13 amino acids. V lost 7 bases to trimming and J lost 0 bases, with 7 bases between them. The CDR3 nucleotides read TGTGCCAGTACACCCTATAGCAATCAGCCCCAGCATTTT. Translated, it gives CASTPYSNQPQHF.

The chain joins TRBV18 to TRBJ2-3, with D possibly matching TRBD1 (5 bases). The CDR3 consists of 14 residues. In germline, CDR1 is KGHSH, CDR2 LQKENI. V lost 8 bases and J lost 0, with 12 bases in between. CDR3 residues: CASRPGSSTDTQYF. CDR3 sequence (DNA): TGTGCCAGCCGCCCAGGGTCTAGCACAGATACGCAGTATTTT.

The V and J genes are TRBV5-4 and TRBJ1-3; D is possibly TRBD1 (5 bases). Trimming cost V 7 bases and J 0 bases, with 14 bases left between them. Germline assignment: CDR1 SGHNT and CDR2 YYREEE (reference sequence). The CDR3 extends over 15 amino acids. CDR3 DNA sequence: TGTGCCAGCGGTTCCGGGGGATTCTCTGGAAACACCATATATTTT. It translates to CASGSGGFSGNTIYF.

The V gene is TRBV19, the J gene TRBJ2-4; 10 bases map to TRBD1. Germline V gene lookup returns CDR1 LNHDA and CDR2 SQIVND (reference sequence). Unmatched junction bases numbered 16, after V lost 2 bases and J lost 15 bases. The CDR3 has 16 residues. This chain's CDR3 is CASSISPGTGAAGGYF. The DNA of the CDR3 is TGTGCCAGTAGTATATCCCCCGGGACAGGGGCCGCCGGAGGGTACTTC.

V and J are TRBV18 and TRBJ2-4; perhaps TRBD2 as D (6 bases). CDR1 and CDR2 from the germline V gene are KGHSH and LQKENI. Trimming shortened V by 6 bases and J by 3 bases, and 21 bases separated the two germline ends. The length of the CDR3 is 17 residues. The CDR3 DNA is TGTGCCAGCTCTTCCCTTGAGGGAGGCGGTGACAAAAACATTCAGTACTTC. Encoded protein: CASSSLEGGGDKNIQYF.

The chain couples TRBV28 to TRBJ1-2, with 8 bases matching TRBD1. Per the germline V gene, CDR1 is MDHEN and CDR2 is SYDVKM. Germline trimming cut 8 bases from V and 3 bases from J; bases unmatched to any gene: 5. This CDR3 spans 13 amino acids. For the CDR3, the DNA is TGTGCCAGCCAGACAGGGGTTTACTATGGCTACACCTTC. Translating gives CASQTGVYYGYTF.

The table lists this clone with a few counts. J is TRBJ2-5 and V is TRBV24-1; no clear D gene. The germline V and J ends were trimmed by 3 bases and 3 bases, with 10 bases remaining between them. The CDR3 is 14 residues long. Germline V gene sequence: CDR1 KGHDR, CDR2 SFDVKD. The CDR3 sequence: CATSDPDGEETQYF. The CDR3 DNA reads as TGTGCCACCAGTGATCCGGACGGAGAAGAGACCCAGTACTTC.

The CDR3 region is CASSQRQPPGETQYF. For the CDR3, the DNA is TGCGCCAGCAGCCAAAGACAGCCCCCAGGGGAGACCCAGTACTTC. This sequence joins TRBV5-1 and TRBJ2-5, with TRBD1 as a possible D gene (5 bases). Per germline, CDR1 SGHRS and CDR2 YFSETQ. The CDR3 has 15 amino acids. The V gene lost 4 bases and the J gene lost 5 bases, with 18 bases spanning the gap.

The CDR3 DNA is TGTGCCACCAGTGATCCGACAGGGGTCGAGACCCAGTACTTC. Translated: CATSDPTGVETQYF. The chain links TRBV24-1 to TRBJ2-5, with 8 bases matching TRBD1. There are 14 residues in the CDR3. Germline V gene lookup returns CDR1 KGHDR and CDR2 SFDVKD. After removal of 3 bases from V and 5 bases from J, the junction contained 4 bases not matched to a gene.

V is TRBV6-5 and J is TRBJ1-1, with a tentative D call TRBD1 (6 bases). Germline CDR1 and CDR2: MNHEY and SVGAGI. V was cut by 6 bases and J by 7 bases, with 15 bases left in between. CDR3 length equals 13 residues. The CDR3 is CASRDRQDSEAFF. In DNA form, the CDR3 reads TGTGCCAGCAGGGACAGACAGGACAGTGAAGCTTTCTTT.

The chain has TRBV25-1 and TRBJ1-4; possibly TRBD1 for D (5 bases). Trimming took off 2 bases at V and 8 bases at J, with 12 bases between the two ends. The CDR3 length is 14 residues. Germline loops: CDR1 MGHDK, CDR2 SYGVNS. The CDR3: CASSEHRDEEKLFF. The DNA of the CDR3 is TGTGCCAGCAGTGAACACCGGGACGAGGAAAAACTGTTTTTT.

In this sample, this clone turned up a few times. The chain joins TRBV5-4 to TRBJ1-6, with TRBD1 matching over 7 bases. The V gene end was trimmed by 4 bases and the J gene end by 9 bases; junction bases not matched to a gene: 7. There are 14 residues in the CDR3. Germline V gene sequence: CDR1 SGHNT, CDR2 YYREEE (reference sequence). CDR3 in DNA: TGTGCCAGCAGCCGACAGGGAAGGACTTCACCCCTCCACTTT. Its translation is CASSRQGRTSPLHF.

This sequence joins TRBV15 and TRBJ2-5; D might be TRBD2 (6 bases). Germline CDR1 and CDR2: LNHNV and YYDKDF (reference sequence). Trimming left V 4 bases short and J 5 bases short, with 11 bases between. The CDR3 runs to 13 residues. CDR3 region: CATSMRRGETQYF. In nucleotides, the CDR3 is TGTGCCACCAGCATGAGGCGGGGCGAGACCCAGTACTTC.

This clone appeared a single time. This chain connects TRBV3-1 (or the pseudogene TRBV3-2) to TRBJ2-5; TRBD1 is a possible D gene (5 bases). With 0 bases removed from V and 3 bases from J, the gap between germline ends came to 8 bases. Germline CDR1 is LGHDT and CDR2 is YNNKEL (reference sequence). The length of the CDR3 is 14 residues. In nucleotides, the CDR3 is TGTGCCAGCAGCCAAGAAGGGGTAAAAGAGACCCAGTACTTC. Its protein is CASSQEGVKETQYF.

V and J are TRBV18 and TRBJ2-5; TRBD1 matches at 12 bases. Trimming at V came to 3 bases and at J to 5 bases, leaving 4 bases not matched to a gene. Germline-derived CDR1 and CDR2 are KGHSH and LQKENI. The CDR3 consists of 15 residues. DNA of the CDR3: TGTGCCAGCTCACCGGGACAGGGGGCGAGGGAGACCCAGTACTTC. Protein sequence: CASSPGQGARETQYF.

This clone was seen only a few times. The chain is built from TRBV2 and TRBJ2-2; 8 bases fit TRBD1. V was clipped by 2 bases and J by 7 bases; unmatched bases: 3. The CDR3 sequence is 14 residues long. The germline gives CDR1 SNHLY, CDR2 FYNNEI. Written as DNA, the CDR3 is TGTGCCAGCAGTGAACAGGGGGCATACGGGGAGCTGTTTTTT. Protein: CASSEQGAYGELFF.

The rearrangement joins TRBV7-2 to TRBJ2-3; the match to TRBD2 covers 8 bases. The CDR3 sequence is 16 residues long. J lost 5 bases, V lost 8 bases, and 15 bases had no gene match. CDR1 and CDR2 (germline): SGHTA, FQGNSA. CDR3 nucleotide sequence: TGTGCCAGCGGGCCCTTCCTTACGGGGGGGAGAGATACGCAGTATTTT. Amino acid sequence: CASGPFLTGGRDTQYF.

The rearrangement joins TRBV7-2 to TRBJ2-3; 11 positions match TRBD2. CDR3 size: 16 residues. Germline V lookup: CDR1 SGHTA, CDR2 FQGNSA. V was pared by 5 bases and J by 3 bases, with 7 bases of the junction left unmatched. CDR3 nucleotides: TGTGCCAGCAGCAGAGGAGGGACTAGCGGAACAGATACGCAGTATTTT. Translation: CASSRGGTSGTDTQYF.

This clone was seen a few times. The chain is built from TRBV10-1 and TRBJ1-1; TRBD1 matches 8 bases. Per germline, CDR1 WNHNN and CDR2 SYGVQD (reference sequence). V shed 5 bases and J 1 base; nucleotides not matched to a gene: 6. CDR3 length: 15 amino acids. CDR3 protein: CASSPRTGSNTEAFF. CDR3 coding DNA: TGCGCCAGCAGTCCCAGGACAGGGTCGAACACTGAAGCTTTCTTT.

This clone turned up a few times. The chain employs TRBV28 and TRBJ2-2, with a weak D call TRBD2 (5 bases). The CDR3 is made up of 14 amino acids. Germline lookup yields CDR1 MDHEN and CDR2 SYDVKM. V lost 2 bases and J lost 5, with 9 bases in between. The CDR3 protein is CASSLGGRTGELFF. The CDR3 region has the DNA TGTGCCAGCAGTTTAGGCGGGCGAACCGGGGAGCTGTTTTTT.

V is TRBV12-5 and J is TRBJ1-4; D is unclear. This CDR3 has 12 residues. Deletions cut 6 bases from V and 4 bases from J, with 6 bases between. Germline assignment: CDR1 LGHNT and CDR2 FRNRAP. CDR3 region: CASGTLNEKLFF. The CDR3 DNA sequence: TGTGCTAGTGGCACCCTTAATGAAAAACTGTTTTTT.